A single count supports the clone carrying this TCR beta chain. Its matching antigen is unknown. The data stem from a study of cytomegalovirus exposure and HLA in healthy donors. Regarding the study as a whole: HLA alleles were associated with some 17,000 TCR beta sequences in a later analysis at 0.05 false discovery rate. Reportedly, cytomegalovirus status was diagnosed with high sensitivity and specificity.

The PCR was carried out with 60 Vbeta primers and 13 Jbeta primers. Repertoires were generated with immunoSEQ multiplex PCR, while TCRdb's copy carries only in-frame clones and drops some. The sample records about 110,000 clones, approximately 78% being singletons. V lost 1 base and J 0 bases, leaving 10 bases between the germline ends. The germline gives CDR1 LGHNA, CDR2 YNFKEQ. This CDR3 contains 15 residues. The chain is built from TRBV4-2 and TRBJ2-7; D possibly corresponds to TRBD1 (6 bases). This sequence was found in a woman aged 25 to 39 in good health and CMV-seronegative. The specimen sequenced was PBMCs. CDR3 coding DNA: TGTGCCAGCAGCCAAGCCCCGACAGGCTCCTACGAGCAGTACTTC. Translated, it gives CASSQAPTGSYEQYF.